The entry that follows covers one T cell receptor beta chain sequence. Its antigen is currently unknown. Patients with chemo-refractory metastatic non-small-cell lung cancer received focal radiation plus CTLA-4 blockade with ipilimumab. The data were taken from a study of radiotherapy plus CTLA-4 blockade in lung cancer. In the study overall: The study recorded objective responses in 18% of patients and disease control in about 30%. Study results and limitations: After treatment with radiotherapy plus ipilimumab, TCR clones that came from the tumor expanded in blood.

The CDR3 has 15 residues. V lost 1 base and J 2 bases, leaving 12 bases between the germline ends. Per the germline V gene, CDR1 is MGHRA and CDR2 is YSYEKL. Method: immunoSEQ multiplex PCR; TCRdb's copy keeps in-frame clones and lacks some. Among over 60,000 clones listed, roughly 84% were seen once. The TCR sequence derives from a human donor with non-small cell lung cancer that progressed on radiotherapy plus ipilimumab. The source was peripheral blood, collected from a patient treated with radiotherapy plus ipilimumab. J is TRBJ2-7 and V is TRBV4-1; D tentatively reads TRBD1 or TRBD2 (6 bases each). CDR3 in DNA: TGCGCCAGCAGCCAAGGAGGGGGGACCACCTACGAGCAGTACTTC. Residues: CASSQGGGTTYEQYF.